These 7 T cell receptor beta chains came from one sample sequenced in a study of metastatic and nonmetastatic thyroid tumors. Thyroid surgery took place with no prior treatment in any patient. Using MiXCR, TCRdb reanalyzed the PCR reads. Here the sample spans around 12,000 clones, around 10% being singletons. The sample taken for sequencing was blood. These receptors all stem from a female donor with papillary thyroid cancer or a benign thyroid nodule (not recorded which). Some clones in this sample may be carry-over from other donors' samples.

This clone showed up just a few times. The genes are TRBV10-2 and TRBJ2-7; 10 bases align to TRBD1. Looked up from germline, CDR1 is WSHSY and CDR2 is SAAADI. CDR3 length: 14 residues. V dropped 4 bases and J dropped 3; count of bases not matched to a gene: 3. CDR3 in DNA: TGCGCCAGCAGTGGGGACAGGGGAATCTACGAGCAGTACTTC. Its translation: CASSGDRGIYEQYF.

This clone was seen a handful of times. The rearrangement joins TRBV6-4 to TRBJ2-2; TRBD1 matches 7 bases. The J segment lost 4 bases and the V segment lost 2 bases, leaving 4 bases of the junction unmatched. This CDR3 contains 15 residues. Germline CDR1 is MRHNA and CDR2 is SNTAGT. CDR3 residues: CASSDGTASTGELFF. CDR3 DNA: TGTGCCAGCAGTGACGGGACAGCGAGCACCGGGGAGCTGTTTTTT.

This clone came up many times. This rearrangement joins TRBV3-1 to TRBJ2-7, with a tentative D call TRBD2 (6 bases). The CDR3 length is 14 residues. V shed 3 bases and J shed 2 bases, with 11 bases lying between them. The germline V gene has CDR1 LGHDT and CDR2 YNNKEL (reference sequence). This CDR3 is CASSHLGGPYEQYF. CDR3 sequence (DNA): TGTGCCAGCAGCCATCTAGGAGGGCCCTACGAGCAGTACTTC.

The table lists this clone with many counts. J is TRBJ2-3 and V is TRBV20-1; D remains unclear. Trimming took 0 bases from V and 6 from J, leaving 13 bases between them. Germline CDR1 and CDR2: DFQATT and SNEGSKA (reference sequence). This CDR3 contains 14 residues. The CDR3 bases are TGCAGTGCTAGAGAAATGGGATTAGTGGATACGCAGTATTTT. This codes for CSAREMGLVDTQYF.

In this sample, this clone turned up many times. Being one base from a much bigger clone, this may be a read error. Other DNA sequences within the sample encode an identical CDR3. The J gene is TRBJ2-2, the V gene TRBV7-3; D might be TRBD1 or TRBD2, each matching 5 bases. This CDR3 spans 16 amino acids. Germline CDR1 is SGHTA and CDR2 is FQGTGA. The V gene lost 5 bases and the J gene lost 0 bases, with 13 bases spanning the gap. The DNA of the CDR3 is TGTGCCAGCAGCCTATCGGGGCAATCGAACACCGGGGAGCTGTTTTTT. Its translation: CASSLSGQSNTGELFF.

Details on this clone: Just one base apart from a much larger clone, this may be a read error. The V gene is TRBV30, the J gene TRBJ2-7; 9 positions agree with TRBD1. The junction had 8 bases not matched to a gene; V was cut back by 2 bases and J by 3 bases. The CDR3 consists of 15 residues. Germline V gives CDR1 GTSNPN, CDR2 SVGIG (reference sequence). This CDR3 reads CAWSTGDRAFYEQYF. DNA for the CDR3: TGTGCCTGGAGTACGGGGGACAGGGCATTCTACGAGCAGTACTTC.

Details on this clone: The sample holds other DNA sequences that translate to the same CDR3. The chain combines TRBV24-1 with TRBJ2-1; D may match TRBD1 or TRBD2 (5 bases each). Trimming shortened V by 6 bases and J by 4 bases, and 15 bases separated the two germline ends. The CDR3 is 15 amino acids. CDR1 is KGHDR, CDR2 SFDVKD, per germline. The CDR3 DNA reads TGTGCCACCAGTAGAGGGGCAGGACGTTACAATGAGCAGTTCTTC. Translated: CATSRGAGRYNEQFF.